This T cell receptor (beta chain) came from a study of CD8 T cells in ankylosing spondylitis. Study-wide findings and caveats: Among TCR beta sequences, a motif of about 8 highly homologous variants appeared characteristic of ankylosing spondylitis blood. There was reportedly significant enrichment of clones that were disease-linked in matched ankylosing spondylitis synovial fluid. Disease-linked clones were found to be CD8+ and relatively rare in peripheral blood.

Construction of TCR beta libraries was performed using quantitative 5'-RACE with molecular barcodes. Each CDR3 protein gets one entry after TCRdb re-called the 5' RACE reads with MiXCR. The profile covers about 200,000 distinct CDR3 sequences, with roughly 12% appearing a single time and approximately 15% taken by the ten largest. To note about this clonotype: Its cognate antigen is unknown.

Sequenced input: blood, either unsorted or a sorted T cell fraction (not recorded which). This receptor was identified in a male donor with ankylosing spondylitis or in good health (not recorded which).

In nucleotides, the CDR3 is TGTGCCATCAGTTCGGGAGCCGGGCCGACAAGTAGATACTACTACAATGAGCAGTTCTTC. This translates into CAISSGAGPTSRYYYNEQFF. The rearrangement links TRBV10-3 to TRBJ2-1, with D perhaps matching TRBD2 (6 bases). The CDR3 is made up of 20 amino acids. Germline CDR1 and CDR2: ENHRY and SYGVKD. V was cut by 5 bases and J by 3 bases, with 29 bases left in between.